Below, 27 T cell receptor beta chains from the same sample are listed, as sequenced in a study of radiotherapy plus CTLA-4 blockade in lung cancer. Libraries were prepared by immunoSEQ multiplex PCR; TCRdb keeps only in-frame clonotypes and omits some of them. This sample has tens of thousands of clones, with more than 80% found just once. This material consisted of peripheral blood, taken from a patient treated with radiotherapy plus ipilimumab. These receptors originate from a human donor with non-small cell lung cancer who had stable disease on radiotherapy plus ipilimumab.

The rearrangement joins TRBV27 to TRBJ1-1; 7 bases are shared with TRBD1. The CDR3 extends over 13 amino acids. Germline V gene data show CDR1 as MNHEY and CDR2 as SMNVEV (reference sequence). The V gene end was trimmed by 10 bases and the J gene end by 11 bases; junction bases not matched to a gene: 16. CDR3 bases: TGTGCCACGCAGCCGACCTTACAGGGGAGGGCTTTCTTT. This codes for CATQPTLQGRAFF.

This chain uses TRBV30 with TRBJ1-6, with a tentative D call TRBD1 (5 bases). The CDR3 covers 14 residues. Between the trimmed V and J ends, which lost 1 base and 7 bases, there was a span of 11 bases. Germline loops: CDR1 GTSNPN, CDR2 SVGIG (reference sequence). Here the CDR3 reads CAWSAGYKNSPLHF. Written as DNA, the CDR3 is TGTGCCTGGAGTGCAGGGTATAAGAATTCACCCCTCCACTTT.

The chain carries TRBV5-1 and TRBJ2-2, with D unresolved. The ends were cut back, 6 bases at V and 6 bases at J, with 9 bases in the middle. The germline CDR1 and CDR2 sequences are SGHRS and YFSETQ. The CDR3 spans 12 residues. In DNA form, the CDR3 reads TGCGCCAGCACCCACAGCCCCGGGGAGCTGTTTTTT. Translated, it gives CASTHSPGELFF.

This clone was recorded only once. V usage is TRBV6-1 and J usage is TRBJ1-2; D unresolved. The V end was cut by 2 bases, the J end by 2 bases, with 9 bases between. The CDR3 extends over 14 amino acids. Germline values: CDR1 MNHNS, CDR2 SASEGT. As DNA, the CDR3 is TGTGCCAGCAGTGAACGGCCGGCCAACTATGGCTACACCTTC. Translated, it gives CASSERPANYGYTF.

The chain is built from TRBV11-2 and TRBJ2-2; D not resolved. The V gene's germline CDR1 is SGHAT and CDR2 FQNNGV. With 2 bases removed from V and 2 bases from J, the gap between germline ends came to 6 bases. This CDR3 has 14 amino acids. The CDR3 DNA is TGTGCCAGCAGCTTACTAGTAAACACCGGGGAGCTGTTTTTT. Protein sequence: CASSLLVNTGELFF. The whole variable domain, filled in from reference TRBV11-2 and TRBJ2-2, reads EAGVAQSPRYKIIEKRQSVAFWCNPISGHATLYWYQQILGQGPKLLIQFQNNGVVDDSQLPKDRFSAERLKGVDSTLKIQPAKLEDSAVYLCASSLLVNTGELFFGEGSRLTVL.

The rearrangement uses TRBV6-5 and TRBJ1-5, with D uncertain. CDR3 length: 15 residues. V was pared by 5 bases and J by 3 bases, with 14 bases between. Germline V gene lookup returns CDR1 MNHEY and CDR2 SVGAGI. CDR3 loop: CASSASLVPNQPQHF. CDR3 bases: TGTGCCAGCAGTGCCTCACTTGTCCCCAATCAGCCCCAGCATTTT.

The chain combines TRBV6-5 with TRBJ2-7; TRBD1 matches 8 bases. The V gene's germline CDR1 is MNHEY and CDR2 SVGAGI. The CDR3 covers 15 residues. The ends lost 5 bases at V and 5 bases at J; junction bases unmatched: 11. The DNA of the CDR3 is TGTGCCAGCAGTCCGGGACAGGCGGCTTTGCACGAGCAGTACTTC. Protein sequence: CASSPGQAALHEQYF.

This chain uses TRBV28 with TRBJ1-5; TRBD1 agrees at 7 bases. This CDR3 region has 16 residues. J was trimmed by 0 bases and V by 6 bases; bases with no gene match: 8. Germline V CDR1 and CDR2: MDHEN, SYDVKM. CDR3 in amino acids: CASRHGTAYSNQPQHF. CDR3 DNA sequence: TGTGCCAGCAGACACGGGACAGCTTATAGCAATCAGCCCCAGCATTTT.

This rearrangement joins TRBV27 to TRBJ2-7, with 10 bases that match TRBD1. V shed 6 bases, J shed 3 bases, and the junction held 23 bases outside the gene matches. CDR1 and CDR2 (germline): MNHEY, SMNVEV (reference sequence). CDR3 length: 20 residues. The CDR3: CASSKARTGGTFGGFYEQYF. Written as DNA, the CDR3 is TGTGCCAGCAGCAAAGCAAGGACAGGGGGGACCTTTGGGGGTTTCTACGAGCAGTACTTC.

V usage is TRBV29-1 and J usage is TRBJ2-1; 7 positions agree with TRBD2. The CDR3 has 14 amino acids. Looked up from germline, CDR1 is SQVTM and CDR2 is ANQGSEA. With V trimmed by 6 bases and J by 4 bases, 9 bases remained unmatched. The CDR3 DNA reads as TGCAGCGTGAGGCGGGAGCCCTTTTACAATGAGCAGTTCTTC. It specifies CSVRREPFYNEQFF.

The chain employs TRBV7-3 and TRBJ2-5; D is possibly TRBD1 or TRBD2 (6 bases each). The CDR3 is 15 amino acids. CDR1 is SGHTA, CDR2 FQGTGA, per germline. V was shortened by 6 bases and J by 0 bases, with 14 bases between the two germline ends. CDR3 in amino acids: CASRLAGADQETQYF. As DNA, the CDR3 is TGTGCCAGCAGACTAGCAGGGGCGGACCAAGAGACCCAGTACTTC.

The chain uses TRBV5-1 and TRBJ2-5; D is possibly TRBD1 or TRBD2 (5 bases each). The germline CDR1 and CDR2 sequences are SGHRS and YFSETQ. This CDR3 has 14 residues. V lost 4 bases and J 0 bases, leaving 10 bases between the germline ends. The CDR3 loop is CASSGTEYQETQYF. CDR3 DNA sequence: TGCGCCAGCAGCGGGACGGAGTACCAAGAGACCCAGTACTTC.

V usage is TRBV19 and J usage is TRBJ1-2, with D uncertain. The CDR3 contains 14 residues. Trimming pared 7 bases from V and 7 bases from J, leaving 19 bases between. The germline V gene has CDR1 LNHDA and CDR2 SQIVND (reference sequence). CDR3 DNA sequence: TGTGCCAGTAATGGGCGTGCGCAACCGGGTGGCTACACCTTC. The encoded protein is CASNGRAQPGGYTF.

The chain has TRBV5-1 and TRBJ2-1, with 11 bases matching TRBD1. Looked up from germline, CDR1 is SGHRS and CDR2 is YFSETQ. This CDR3 has 15 residues. Trimming cost V 4 bases and J 4 bases; bases outside gene matches: 4. The CDR3 region is CASSTGQGAYNEQFF. The CDR3 DNA follows: TGCGCCAGCAGCACCGGACAGGGGGCTTACAATGAGCAGTTCTTC.

The rearrangement joins TRBV27 to TRBJ1-5, with D possibly being TRBD1 (6 bases). Germline loops: CDR1 MNHEY, CDR2 SMNVEV (reference sequence). The CDR3 spans 16 residues. Trimming removed 2 bases from V and 4 bases from J, with 15 bases in between. The CDR3 is CASSLQGTLLNQPQHF. The CDR3 coding sequence is TGTGCCAGCAGTTTACAGGGGACGCTTCTAAATCAGCCCCAGCATTTT.

This clone was counted a single time. The chain joins TRBV5-4 to TRBJ2-7, with 10 bases lining up with TRBD1. The CDR3 extends over 15 amino acids. Germline CDR1 and CDR2: SGHNT and YYREEE (reference sequence). V trimming: 3 bases; J trimming: 2 bases; junction bases outside the gene matches: 5. CDR3 DNA: TGTGCCAGCAGCTCGGGACAGGGGACGCCCTACGAGCAGTACTTC. This gives the protein CASSSGQGTPYEQYF. The variable domain in full, completed from reference TRBV5-4 and TRBJ2-7, reads ETGVTQSPTHLIKTRGQQVTLRCSSQSGHNTVSWYQQALGQGPQFIFQYYREEENGRGNFPPRFSGLQFPNYSSELNVNALELDDSALYLCASSSGQGTPYEQYFGPGTRLTVT.

The chain is built from TRBV7-9 and TRBJ1-5; 8 nucleotides line up with TRBD1. Germline CDR1 and CDR2: SEHNR and FQNEAQ (reference sequence). CDR3 length: 13 residues. Losses at the gene ends were 5 bases for V and 9 bases for J; bases not matched to a gene: 6. The CDR3 loop is CASSPTGVAPQHF. The CDR3 DNA follows: TGTGCCAGCAGCCCGACAGGGGTTGCGCCCCAGCATTTT. The whole variable domain, remainder taken from reference TRBV7-9 and TRBJ1-5, is DTGVSQNPRHKITKRGQNVTFRCDPISEHNRLYWYRQTLGQGPEFLTYFQNEAQLEKSRLLSDRFSAERPKGSFSTLEIQRTEQGDSAMYLCASSPTGVAPQHFGDGTRLSIL.

The rearrangement joins TRBV6-1 to TRBJ1-2; 7 bases fit TRBD1. Germline lookup yields CDR1 MNHNS and CDR2 SASEGT. This CDR3 region has 14 residues. J lost 4 bases, V lost 4 bases, and 6 bases had no gene match. The CDR3 DNA reads TGTGCCAGCAGTGCATCGACAGGGACCTATGGCTACACCTTC. It is translated as CASSASTGTYGYTF.

This chain links TRBV7-3 with TRBJ2-1; 14 nucleotides agree with TRBD2. The V gene end was trimmed by 4 bases and the J gene end by 7 bases; junction bases not matched to a gene: 3. This CDR3 spans 15 amino acids. Per germline, CDR1 SGHTA and CDR2 FQGTGA. CDR3 residues: CASSWGLAGDNEQFF. CDR3 sequence (DNA): TGTGCCAGCAGCTGGGGACTAGCGGGGGATAATGAGCAGTTCTTC.

The chain joins TRBV30 to TRBJ1-6, with D hard to call. Germline V gives CDR1 GTSNPN, CDR2 SVGIG (reference sequence). The CDR3 totals 13 residues. The V end was cut by 5 bases, the J end by 10 bases, with 15 bases between. CDR3 region: CAWGSVQTSPLHF. CDR3 DNA sequence: TGTGCCTGGGGAAGTGTCCAAACATCACCCCTCCACTTT.

This clone was recorded a few times. V and J are TRBV6-5 and TRBJ1-2; D gene uncertain. Deletions cut 2 bases from V and 4 bases from J, with 14 bases between. CDR3 length equals 15 residues. In germline, CDR1 is MNHEY, CDR2 SVGAGI. The CDR3 loop is CASSYMGKRSYGYTF. CDR3 coding DNA: TGTGCCAGCAGTTACATGGGGAAGCGTAGCTATGGCTACACCTTC.

In this sample, this clone turned up once. This rearrangement joins TRBV4-1 to TRBJ2-7; perhaps D is TRBD1 or TRBD2 (5 bases each). V was trimmed by 4 bases and J by 4 bases, leaving 14 bases between them. This CDR3 region has 14 residues. Germline CDR1 is MGHRA and CDR2 is YSYEKL. The CDR3 DNA reads TGCGCCAGCAGCCCAGAGAGGGGTAGGTACGAGCAGTACTTC. Its translation is CASSPERGRYEQYF.

This clone was seen a single time. The chain joins TRBV28 to TRBJ2-7; D is uncertain. V lost 4 bases and J 2 bases, leaving 9 bases between the germline ends. The CDR3 extends over 13 amino acids. The germline V gene encodes CDR1 MDHEN and CDR2 SYDVKM. CDR3 in amino acids: CASSSYRAYEQYF. CDR3 coding DNA: TGTGCCAGCAGTTCTTACAGAGCCTACGAGCAGTACTTC.

This chain connects TRBV28 to TRBJ1-4; D uncertain. Trimming took off 5 bases at V and 8 bases at J, with 15 bases between the two ends. This CDR3 is 14 amino acids long. CDR1 and CDR2 (germline): MDHEN, SYDVKM. The CDR3 nucleotides are TGTGCCAGCAGTCTTGGAACCCGTCCGGAAAAACTGTTTTTT. Its translation is CASSLGTRPEKLFF.

The genes are TRBV9 and TRBJ2-7; 13 bases line up with TRBD2. Trimming removed 2 bases from V and 5 bases from J; junction bases left unmatched: 4. Per germline, CDR1 SGDLS and CDR2 YYNGEE. CDR3 length equals 15 residues. CDR3 nucleotides: TGTGCCAGCAGCGTCGGTACTAGCGGGAGGGACGAGCAGTACTTC. Protein: CASSVGTSGRDEQYF.

The CDR3 DNA sequence: TGTGCCAGCAGACCGAACAAGGGGCTCTCTGGAAACACCATATATTTT. Protein product: CASRPNKGLSGNTIYF. The chain combines TRBV6-6 with TRBJ1-3; D is perhaps TRBD1 (5 bases). Per the germline V gene, CDR1 is MNHNY and CDR2 is SVGAGI (reference sequence). With 6 bases removed from V and 0 bases from J, the gap between germline ends came to 15 bases. This CDR3 contains 16 residues.

The chain links TRBV6-4 to TRBJ1-1; a possible D gene is TRBD1 (5 bases). V dropped 6 bases and J dropped 6 bases, with 14 bases sitting between them. The V gene's germline CDR1 is MRHNA and CDR2 SNTAGT. This CDR3 contains 13 residues. CDR3 DNA: TGTGCCAGCAGATTTGACAGAGCTTCTGAAGCTTTCTTT. This encodes CASRFDRASEAFF.